One sample yielded the 7 T cell receptor beta chains listed below, sequenced in a study of blood T cell repertoires in COVID-19. Profiled with immunoSEQ multiplex PCR; TCRdb holds only in-frame clones, not every one. The sample lists about 150,000 clones; 75% to 90% were seen once. The sequencing input was peripheral blood. These receptors originate from a woman aged 60 to 75 with acute or convalescent COVID-19.

This rearrangement joins TRBV7-2 to TRBJ2-7; 9 nucleotides align to TRBD2. The CDR3 spans 16 residues. V dropped 5 bases and J dropped 5; count of bases not matched to a gene: 13. Germline assignment: CDR1 SGHTA and CDR2 FQGNSA. The CDR3 reads CASSLVRAGGVHEQYF. Written as DNA, the CDR3 is TGTGCCAGCAGCCTAGTGCGAGCGGGGGGCGTCCACGAGCAGTACTTC.

The chain couples TRBV7-2 to TRBJ1-1, with TRBD1 matching 8 bases. Germline loops: CDR1 SGHTA, CDR2 FQGNSA. This CDR3 has 15 residues. J gave up 5 bases and V 1 base, and 6 bases lay outside the gene matches. CDR3 nucleotides: TGTGCCAGCAGCTTAGGGTCCAGGGGGCAGACTGAAGCTTTCTTT. Translated, it gives CASSLGSRGQTEAFF.

The rearrangement joins TRBV2 to TRBJ1-2, with 9 bases aligning to TRBD1. Germline V CDR1 and CDR2: SNHLY, FYNNEI. The CDR3 consists of 12 residues. V lost 6 bases, J lost 7 bases, and 3 bases stayed unmatched. The CDR3 DNA follows: TGTGCCAGCAGGGGGACAGGGTTTGGCTACACCTTC. This codes for CASRGTGFGYTF.

V usage is TRBV5-1 and J usage is TRBJ2-1; 9 bases line up with TRBD2. V lost 0 bases and J lost 7; bases outside the gene matches: 5. This CDR3 comprises 15 residues. Per the germline V gene, CDR1 is SGHRS and CDR2 is YFSETQ. The CDR3 sequence: CASSLASGVENEQFF. In DNA form, the CDR3 reads TGCGCCAGCAGCTTGGCTAGCGGGGTGGAAAATGAGCAGTTCTTC.

In its sample, this clone was seen a few times. V and J are TRBV11-2 and TRBJ2-7; D perhaps matches TRBD2 (6 bases). V gave up 5 bases and J gave up 0 bases, with 11 bases separating them. CDR3 length: 14 amino acids. The germline CDR1 and CDR2 sequences are SGHAT and FQNNGV. CDR3 coding DNA: TGTGCCAGCAGCCGGGACTCCAGCTCCTACGAGCAGTACTTC. It is translated as CASSRDSSSYEQYF.

The chain carries TRBV28 and TRBJ1-5; 7 bases fit TRBD1. The germline gives CDR1 MDHEN, CDR2 SYDVKM. Germline trimming cut 5 bases from V and 0 bases from J; bases unmatched to any gene: 7. The CDR3 loop spans 16 amino acids. CDR3 loop: CASSAGDRPSNQPQHF. CDR3 bases: TGTGCCAGCAGTGCCGGGGACAGACCTAGCAATCAGCCCCAGCATTTT.

The rearrangement joins TRBV21-1 to TRBJ2-6; the table calls TRBD1, which could not be checked here. TRBV21-1 is labeled a pseudogene. The CDR3 runs 18 residues. CDR3 in DNA: TGTGCCAGCAGCAAAATCCCAGGACATTCCCCCAAGGCCAACGTCCTGACTTTC. This translates into CASSKIPGHSPKANVLTF.